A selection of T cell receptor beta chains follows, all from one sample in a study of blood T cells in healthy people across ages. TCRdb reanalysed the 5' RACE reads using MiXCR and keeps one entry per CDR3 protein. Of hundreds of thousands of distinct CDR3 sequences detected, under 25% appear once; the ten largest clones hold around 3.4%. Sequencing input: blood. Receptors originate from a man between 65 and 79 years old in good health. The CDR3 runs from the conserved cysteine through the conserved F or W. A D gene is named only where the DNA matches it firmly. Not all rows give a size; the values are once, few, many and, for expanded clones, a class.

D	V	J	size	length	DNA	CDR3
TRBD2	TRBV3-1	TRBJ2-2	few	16	TGTGCCAGCAGCCAACTAGCGGGAGAGAGAGCCGGGGAGCTGTTTTTT	CASSQLAGERAGELFF
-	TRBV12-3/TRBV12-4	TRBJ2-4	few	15	TGTGCCAGCAGAGTCCAGGGGGAGGACAAAAACATTCAGTACTTC	CASRVQGEDKNIQYF
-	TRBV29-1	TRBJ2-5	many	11	TGCAGCGTTGTACAGTTCGAGACCCAGTACTTC	CSVVQFETQYF
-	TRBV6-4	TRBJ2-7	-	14	TGTGCCAGCAGTAAAAAGACAGGGAGGTGCGAGCAGTACTTC	CASSKKTGRCEQYF
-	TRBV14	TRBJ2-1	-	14	TGTGCCAGCAGCCAAGATTGGGTATACAATGAGCAGTTCTTC	CASSQDWVYNEQFF
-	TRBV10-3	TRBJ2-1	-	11	TGTGCCATCAGTGAGATAGATGAGCAGTTCTTC	CAISEIDEQFF
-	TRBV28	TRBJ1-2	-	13	TGTGCCAGCTCGTTACGGGAAGGTCGTGGCTACACCTTC	CASSLREGRGYTF
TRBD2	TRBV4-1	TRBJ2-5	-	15	TGCGCCAGCAGCATACCCGGGACTAGTGGAGAGACCCAGTACTTC	CASSIPGTSGETQYF
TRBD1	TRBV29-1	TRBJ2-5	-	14	TGCAGCGCCAACGGACAGGGGGCTTCAGAGACCCAGTACTTC	CSANGQGASETQYF
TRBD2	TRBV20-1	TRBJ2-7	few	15	TGCAGTGCTTCGACTAGCGGGATCAGCTCCTACGAGCAGTACTTC	CSASTSGISSYEQYF
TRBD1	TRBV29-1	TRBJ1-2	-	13	TGCAGCGTTCGACAGGGGGACGCTTATGGCTACACCTTC	CSVRQGDAYGYTF
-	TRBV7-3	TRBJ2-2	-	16	TGTGCCAGCAGCTTAAGGGGTGTTCCCGCGGCGGGGGAGCTGTTTTTT	CASSLRGVPAAGELFF
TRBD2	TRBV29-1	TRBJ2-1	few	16	TGCAGCGTCGGTCGGAGGGCTAGCGGGACCCACAATGAGCAGTTCTTC	CSVGRRASGTHNEQFF
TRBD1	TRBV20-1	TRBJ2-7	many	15	TGCAGTGCAGACAAGGGACAGGGGAGCTCCTACGAGCAGTACTTC	CSADKGQGSSYEQYF
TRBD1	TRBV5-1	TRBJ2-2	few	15	TGCGCCAGCAGCGTTACGACAGGGGCGGCCGGGGAGCTGTTTTTT	CASSVTTGAAGELFF
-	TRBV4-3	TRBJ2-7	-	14	TGCGCCAGCAGCCAAGATCCTTGCTTCTACGAGCAGCACTTC	CASSQDPCFYEQHF
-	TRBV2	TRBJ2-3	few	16	TGTGCCAGCAGTGACGTGGCAGGGCTTAGCACAGATACGCAGTATTTT	CASSDVAGLSTDTQYF
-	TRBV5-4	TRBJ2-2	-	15	TGTGCCAGCAGCTTGGATCGGATAGAGACCGGGGAGCTGTTTTTT	CASSLDRIETGELFF
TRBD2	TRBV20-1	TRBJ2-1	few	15	TGCAGTGCTAGAGAGGGGGGGAGGCATGCAAGTGAGCAGTTCTTC	CSAREGGRHASEQFF
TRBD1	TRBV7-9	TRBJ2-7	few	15	TGTGCCAGCAGCTTACAGGGGGCTGAGGGCTACGAGCAGTACTTC	CASSLQGAEGYEQYF
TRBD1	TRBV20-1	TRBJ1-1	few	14	TGCAGTGCCGGGGTTTGGACAGGGATCACTGAAGCTTTCTTT	CSAGVWTGITEAFF
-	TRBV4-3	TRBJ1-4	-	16	TGCGCCAGCAGCCAAGATATGAACAGGGCGGGTGAAAAACTGTTTTTT	CASSQDMNRAGEKLFF
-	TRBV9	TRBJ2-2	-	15	TGTGCCAGCAGCGTAGCTATTCAAAACACCGGGGAGCTGTTTTTT	CASSVAIQNTGELFF
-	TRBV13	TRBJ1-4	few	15	TGTGCCAGCAGGGGCAGGGGCAAGACTAATGAAAAACTGTTTTTT	CASRGRGKTNEKLFF
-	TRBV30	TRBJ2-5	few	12	TGTGCCTGGAAGGACAGCTTTGAGACCCAGTACTTC	CAWKDSFETQYF
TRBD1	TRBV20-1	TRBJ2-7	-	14	TGCAGCCCTACCCAGACAGGGGGGTCCTACGAGCAGTACTTC	CSPTQTGGSYEQYF
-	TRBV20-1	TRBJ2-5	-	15	TGCAGTGCTAGAGATGGCCGACAGAGCGAAGAGACCCAGTACTTC	CSARDGRQSEETQYF
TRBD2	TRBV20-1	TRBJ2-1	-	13	TGCAGTGCAACCGGGACTAGCGGCAATGAGCAGTTCTTC	CSATGTSGNEQFF
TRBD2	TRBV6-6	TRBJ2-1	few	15	TGTGCCAGCAGTTACGGCGGGAGTGGATACAATGAGCAGTTCTTC	CASSYGGSGYNEQFF
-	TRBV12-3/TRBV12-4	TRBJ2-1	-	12	TGTGCCAGCAGTCCCAGGGTGTATGAGCAGTTCTTC	CASSPRVYEQFF
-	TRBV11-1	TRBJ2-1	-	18	TGTGCCAGCAGCTTCGCGGGGCCCGGGACCCAGTTTGGCAATGAGCAGTTCTTC	CASSFAGPGTQFGNEQFF
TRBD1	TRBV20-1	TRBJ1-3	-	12	TGCAGTGCAACGGACAGGGGCAACACCATATATTTT	CSATDRGNTIYF
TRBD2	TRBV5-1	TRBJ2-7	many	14	TGCGCCAGCAGCTTGGTTAGCGGGCATAACGAGCAGTACTTC	CASSLVSGHNEQYF
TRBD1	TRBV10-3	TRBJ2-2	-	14	TGTGCCATCAGTGAGGGACAGGACTTCGGGGAGCTGTTTTTT	CAISEGQDFGELFF
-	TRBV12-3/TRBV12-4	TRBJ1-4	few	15	TGTGCCAGCAGTTTAGGGGCTAGTTACCCCGAAAAACTGTTTTTT	CASSLGASYPEKLFF
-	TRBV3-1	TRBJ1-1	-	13	TGTGCCGGCAGCCAAGTGGAGGTGACTGAAGCTTTCTTT	CAGSQVEVTEAFF